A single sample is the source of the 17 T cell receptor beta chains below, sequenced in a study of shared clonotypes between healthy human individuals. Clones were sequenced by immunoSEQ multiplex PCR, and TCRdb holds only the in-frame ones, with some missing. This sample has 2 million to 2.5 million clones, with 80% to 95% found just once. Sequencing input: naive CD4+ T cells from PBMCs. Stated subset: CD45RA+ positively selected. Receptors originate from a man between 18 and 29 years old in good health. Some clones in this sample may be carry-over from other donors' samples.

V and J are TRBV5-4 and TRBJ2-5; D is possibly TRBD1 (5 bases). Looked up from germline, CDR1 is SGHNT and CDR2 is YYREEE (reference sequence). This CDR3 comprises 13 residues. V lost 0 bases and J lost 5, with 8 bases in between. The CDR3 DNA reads TGTGCCAGCAGCTTGGCAGGGCCGGAGACCCAGTACTTC. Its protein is CASSLAGPETQYF.

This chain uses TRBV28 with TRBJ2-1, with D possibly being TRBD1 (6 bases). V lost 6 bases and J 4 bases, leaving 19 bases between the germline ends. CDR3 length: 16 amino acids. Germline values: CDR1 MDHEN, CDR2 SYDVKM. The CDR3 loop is CASSPPQQGAYNEQFF. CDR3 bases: TGTGCCAGCAGCCCCCCTCAACAGGGTGCTTACAATGAGCAGTTCTTC. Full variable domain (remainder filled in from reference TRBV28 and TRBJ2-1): DVKVTQSSRYLVKRTGEKVFLECVQDMDHENMFWYRQDPGLGLRLIYFSYDVKMKEKGDIPEGYSVSREKKERFSLILESASTNQTSMYLCASSPPQQGAYNEQFFGPGTRLTVL.

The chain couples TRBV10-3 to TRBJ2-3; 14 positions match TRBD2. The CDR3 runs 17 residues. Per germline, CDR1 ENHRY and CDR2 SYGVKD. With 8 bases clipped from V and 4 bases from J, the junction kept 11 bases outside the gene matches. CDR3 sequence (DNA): TGTGCCATCGGACAGGGGGGGACTAGCGGGAGTCCAGATACGCAGTATTTT. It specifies CAIGQGGTSGSPDTQYF.

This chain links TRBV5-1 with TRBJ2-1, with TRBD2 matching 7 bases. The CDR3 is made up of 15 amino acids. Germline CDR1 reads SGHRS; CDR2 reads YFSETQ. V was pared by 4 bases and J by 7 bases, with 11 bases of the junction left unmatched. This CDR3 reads CASSTTAGVQNEQFF. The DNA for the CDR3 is TGCGCCAGCAGCACGACGGCGGGAGTTCAAAATGAGCAGTTCTTC.

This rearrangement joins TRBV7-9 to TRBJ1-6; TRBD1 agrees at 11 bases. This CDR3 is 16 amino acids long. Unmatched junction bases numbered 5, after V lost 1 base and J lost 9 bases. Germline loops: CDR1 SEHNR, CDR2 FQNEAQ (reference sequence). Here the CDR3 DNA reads TGTGCCAGCAGCTTAGTGGGGACAGGGGGAATTTCACCCCTCCACTTT. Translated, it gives CASSLVGTGGISPLHF.

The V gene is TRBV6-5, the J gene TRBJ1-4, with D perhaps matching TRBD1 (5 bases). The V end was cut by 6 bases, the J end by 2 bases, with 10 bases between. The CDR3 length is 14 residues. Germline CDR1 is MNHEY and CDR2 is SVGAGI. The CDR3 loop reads CASSRGTTNEKLFF. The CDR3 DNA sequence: TGTGCCAGCAGCCGCGGGACCACTAATGAAAAACTGTTTTTT.

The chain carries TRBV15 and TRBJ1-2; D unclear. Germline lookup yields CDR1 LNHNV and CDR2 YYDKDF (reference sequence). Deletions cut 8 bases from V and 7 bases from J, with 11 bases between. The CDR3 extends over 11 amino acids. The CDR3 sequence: CATLAVSGYTF. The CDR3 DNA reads TGTGCCACCCTGGCGGTTTCTGGCTACACCTTC.

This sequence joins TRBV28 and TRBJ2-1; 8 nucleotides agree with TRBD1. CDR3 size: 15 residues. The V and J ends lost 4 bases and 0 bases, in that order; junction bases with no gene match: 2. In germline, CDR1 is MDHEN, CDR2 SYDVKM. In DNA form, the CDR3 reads TGTGCCAGCAGTTACACAGGGGGCTCCTACAATGAGCAGTTCTTC. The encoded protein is CASSYTGGSYNEQFF.

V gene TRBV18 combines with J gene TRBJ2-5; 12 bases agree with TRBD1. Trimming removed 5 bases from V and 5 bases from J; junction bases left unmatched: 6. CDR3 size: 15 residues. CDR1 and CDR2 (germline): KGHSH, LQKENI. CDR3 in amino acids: CASSTGQGARETQYF. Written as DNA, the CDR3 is TGTGCCAGCTCAACGGGACAGGGGGCTCGGGAGACCCAGTACTTC.

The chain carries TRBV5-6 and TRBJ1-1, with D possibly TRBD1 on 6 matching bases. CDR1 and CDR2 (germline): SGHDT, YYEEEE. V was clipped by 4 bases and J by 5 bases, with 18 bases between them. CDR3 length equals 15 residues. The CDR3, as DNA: TGTGCCAGCAGCCCCATAGGGGGGTCCGGGACTGAAGCTTTCTTT. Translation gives CASSPIGGSGTEAFF. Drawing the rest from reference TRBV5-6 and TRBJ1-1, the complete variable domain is DAGVTQSPTHLIKTRGQQVTLRCSPKSGHDTVSWYQQALGQGPQFIFQYYEEEERQRGNFPDRFSGHQFPNYSSELNVNALLLGDSALYLCASSPIGGSGTEAFFGQGTRLTVV.

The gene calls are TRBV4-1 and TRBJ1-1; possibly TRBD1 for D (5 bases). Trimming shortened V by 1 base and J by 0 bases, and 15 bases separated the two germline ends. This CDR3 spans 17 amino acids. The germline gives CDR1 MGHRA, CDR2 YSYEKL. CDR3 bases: TGCGCCAGCAGCCAAGTGGTTGGGGCGGGGTTGAACACTGAAGCTTTCTTT. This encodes CASSQVVGAGLNTEAFF.

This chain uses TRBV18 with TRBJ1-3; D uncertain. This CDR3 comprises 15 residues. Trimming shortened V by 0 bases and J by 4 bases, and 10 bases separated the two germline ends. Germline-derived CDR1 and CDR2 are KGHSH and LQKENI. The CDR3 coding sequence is TGTGCCAGCTCACCACCGGGAGAGGTGGGAAACACCATATATTTT. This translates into CASSPPGEVGNTIYF.

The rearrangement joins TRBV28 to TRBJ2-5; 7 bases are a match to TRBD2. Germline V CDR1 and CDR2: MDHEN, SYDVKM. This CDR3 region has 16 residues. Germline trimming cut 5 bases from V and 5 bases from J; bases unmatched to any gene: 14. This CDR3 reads CASSGRKAGSVETQYF. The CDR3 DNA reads TGTGCCAGCAGTGGCCGTAAAGCGGGATCCGTCGAGACCCAGTACTTC.

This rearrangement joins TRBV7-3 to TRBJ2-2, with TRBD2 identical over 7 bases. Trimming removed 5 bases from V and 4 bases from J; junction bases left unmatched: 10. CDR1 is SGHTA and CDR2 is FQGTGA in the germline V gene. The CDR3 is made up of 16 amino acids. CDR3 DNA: TGTGCCAGCAGCCGGGGGGACTCCCCTCGCACCGGGGAGCTGTTTTTT. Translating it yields CASSRGDSPRTGELFF.

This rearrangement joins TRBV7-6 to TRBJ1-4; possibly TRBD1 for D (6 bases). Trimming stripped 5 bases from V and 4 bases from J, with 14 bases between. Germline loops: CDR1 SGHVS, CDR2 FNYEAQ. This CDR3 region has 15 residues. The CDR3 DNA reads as TGTGCCAGCAGCAAGGGGGTCTACGGTAATGAAAAACTGTTTTTT. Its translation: CASSKGVYGNEKLFF.

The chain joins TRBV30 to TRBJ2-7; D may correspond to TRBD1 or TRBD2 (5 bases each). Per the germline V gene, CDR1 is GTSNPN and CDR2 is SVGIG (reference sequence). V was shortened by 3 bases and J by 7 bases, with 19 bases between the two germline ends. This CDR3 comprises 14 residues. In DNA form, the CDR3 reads TGTGCCTGGAGCGCACTAGGGACGGTGGAGGAGCAGTACTTC. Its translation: CAWSALGTVEEQYF.

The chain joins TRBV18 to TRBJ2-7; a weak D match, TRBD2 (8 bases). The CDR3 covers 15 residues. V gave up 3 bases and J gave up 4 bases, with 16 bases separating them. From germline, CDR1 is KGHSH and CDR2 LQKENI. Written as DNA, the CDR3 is TGTGCCAGCTCACCGGGGGACAGCGGGAGTTACGAGCAGTACTTC. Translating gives CASSPGDSGSYEQYF. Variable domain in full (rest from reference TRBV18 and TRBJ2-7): NAGVMQNPRHLVRRRGQEARLRCSPMKGHSHVYWYRQLPEEGLKFMVYLQKENIIDESGMPKERFSAEFPKEGPSILRIQQVVRGDSAAYFCASSPGDSGSYEQYFGPGTRLTVT.